This TCR beta chain derives from a study of blood T cell repertoires in COVID-19. Across the study: Material from acute and convalescent COVID-19 was sourced from the United States, Italy and Spain. The analysed material was cDNA or gDNA that came from T cells, B-cell-depleted T cells, or PBMCs.

In the original analysis: How many nucleated cells were present was estimated from reference gene primer amplification. Here immunoSEQ multiplex PCR was the method, and the copy in TCRdb shows in-frame clones only, minus some. V, J and clone size reflect that table, while D and trimming were determined from the DNA. The data show about 140,000 clones, less than 80% seen once. Unmatched junction bases numbered 12, after V lost 2 bases and J lost 2 bases. In germline, CDR1 is SGHTA, CDR2 FQGTGA. The CDR3 length is 18 residues. This clone has a single count. This receptor was taken from a woman of 80 years or more with active or convalescent COVID-19. The source material was peripheral blood. V usage is TRBV7-3 and J usage is TRBJ2-3; 8 bases map to TRBD2. The CDR3 DNA follows: TGTGCCAGCAGCTTAGGGCTGGGGCAGCGGGGGAACACAGATACGCAGTATTTT. This translates into CASSLGLGQRGNTDTQYF.